These T cell receptor beta chains were read from a single sample in a study of human T cells and chemical hapten exposure. One entry per CDR3 protein, called by TCRdb with MiXCR from the RACE reads. The sample records nearly 350,000 distinct CDR3 sequences, around 7% being singletons. The sample consisted of whole blood, taken in connection with sensitization to the hapten diphenylcyclopropenone (DPC). Receptors were obtained from a woman between 18 and 29 years old with alopecia areata. Some clones in this sample may be carry-over from other donors' samples. Each CDR3 is given with its conserved first and last residue. Each record gives: J gene, CDR3 length, V gene, CDR3 protein.

>TRBJ1-1|15|TRBV11-2
CASSLGGTAHTEAFF
>TRBJ1-5|15|TRBV2
CASSGPAAGNQPQHF
>TRBJ2-6|15|TRBV7-9
CASSPSRDRANVLTF
>TRBJ2-1|14|TRBV28
CASRPQTIYNEQFF
>TRBJ1-4|15|TRBV6-5
CASRTGGGTNEKLFF
>TRBJ2-3|15|TRBV7-7
CASSFGLTDTDTQYF
>TRBJ2-7|13|TRBV6-5
CASQGTSTYEQYF
>TRBJ1-1|17|TRBV18
CASSLGRTVRGSTEAFF
>TRBJ1-6|19|TRBV6-1
CASSELGTDRRSYNSPLHF
>TRBJ2-1|18|TRBV20-1
CSARLPNGASSSYNEQFF
>TRBJ1-2|15|TRBV7-8
CASSLGYREGYGYTF
>TRBJ1-5|14|TRBV6-2/TRBV6-3
CASSYKPGIQPQHF
>TRBJ1-2|15|TRBV6-5
CASSYSDSHFYGYTF
>TRBJ1-2|15|TRBV12-3/TRBV12-4
CASSARQGSTEGYTF
>TRBJ1-2|14|TRBV6-5
CASTRQWGGYGYTF
>TRBJ1-1|18|TRBV6-2/TRBV6-3
CASTSPGQGASIYTEAFF
>TRBJ2-7|13|TRBV7-2
CASSSGQAGEQYF
>TRBJ2-3|15|TRBV5-1
CASASPGPGTDTQYF
>TRBJ2-5|14|TRBV5-1
CASSPGLAMETQYF
>TRBJ1-6|14|TRBV7-8
CASSLGQGRSPLHF
>TRBJ2-5|12|TRBV29-1
CSVASLAETQYF
>TRBJ2-4|15|TRBV11-2
CASSSPTGGQNIQYF
>TRBJ1-1|14|TRBV6-6
CASRPPRQSNEAFF
>TRBJ2-7|15|TRBV9
CASSVDWTYTYEQYF
>TRBJ1-1|13|TRBV29-1
CSVLIGMNTEAFF
>TRBJ2-5|14|TRBV14
CASSPGLRYETQYF
>TRBJ2-2|14|TRBV29-1
CSARWSSGTGELFF
>TRBJ2-3|16|TRBV4-3
CASSQEGLAPLDTQYF
>TRBJ2-5|11|TRBV7-2
CASSLVTTKYF
>TRBJ2-1|18|TRBV7-9
CASSSGTGSLSSYNEQFF
>TRBJ2-1|14|TRBV6-6
CASSRDRAYNEQFF
>TRBJ1-3|14|TRBV7-2
CASSRLGNWATIYF
>TRBJ1-4|17|TRBV7-8
CASSPPSSQRVNEKLFF
>TRBJ2-3|16|TRBV5-6
CASSLGLAGRTDTQYF
>TRBJ2-7|12|TRBV5-4
CASSLWDREQYF
>TRBJ2-3|17|TRBV6-2/TRBV6-3
CASSAPFSGGGTDTQYF
>TRBJ1-1|14|TRBV18
CASSPGAGNTEAFF
>TRBJ2-1|15|TRBV6-6
CASNTGPAGAGGQFF
>TRBJ2-3|13|TRBV10-3
CAIKGQGTDTQYF
>TRBJ2-1|15|TRBV6-1
CASSPTSGGRDEQFF
>TRBJ1-1|14|TRBV7-9
CASSSPPGNTEAFF
>TRBJ1-1|15|TRBV6-5
CASSRTGEQNTEAFF
>TRBJ1-2|14|TRBV28
CASNSGQVTYGYTF
>TRBJ1-1|15|TRBV6-1
CASSARDSVNTEAFF
>TRBJ2-1|15|TRBV7-9
CASSLVSGGWNEQFF